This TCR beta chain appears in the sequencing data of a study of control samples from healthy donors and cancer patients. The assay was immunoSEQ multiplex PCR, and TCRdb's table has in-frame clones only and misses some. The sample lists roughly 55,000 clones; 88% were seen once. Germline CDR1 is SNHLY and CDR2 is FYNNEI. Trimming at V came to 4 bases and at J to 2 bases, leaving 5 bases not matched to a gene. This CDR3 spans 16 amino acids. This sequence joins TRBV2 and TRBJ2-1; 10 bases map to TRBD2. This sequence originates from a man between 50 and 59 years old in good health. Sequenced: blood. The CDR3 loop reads CASSVLTSGTYNEQFF. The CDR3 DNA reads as TGTGCCAGCAGTGTCTTAACTAGCGGGACCTACAATGAGCAGTTCTTC.